The clone carrying this TCR beta chain came up many times. The target antigen is unknown. Investigators profiled TCR beta VDJ and CDR3 from genomic DNA template. TCRdb passed the reads through MiXCR, listing each CDR3 protein once. The sample records about 58,000 distinct CDR3 sequences, just over 55% being singletons. This entry is derived from a study of CD8+CD57+ T cells in acquired aplastic anemia. The wider study: CD4+ and CD8+ cells, once sorted, gave DNA averaging approximately 3.3 ug.

Study outcomes and limitations: Comparison of patients with controls identified almost 30 shared CD8+ CDR3 sequences.

The V gene's germline CDR1 is DFQATT and CDR2 SNEGSKA (reference sequence). Trimming shortened V by 6 bases and J by 7 bases, and 7 bases separated the two germline ends. The CDR3 extends over 10 amino acids. An expansion of CD8+CD57+ cells by flow cytometry had been shown in patients chosen for sequencing. V and J are TRBV20-1 and TRBJ2-1, with a tentative D call TRBD2 (6 bases). This TCR derives from a human donor with aplastic anemia. Material for sequencing was sorted CD4+, CD8+, or CD8+CD57+ T cells (not recorded which) from PBMCs. This CDR3 reads CSAGRNEQFF. CDR3 DNA: TGCAGTGCCGGGAGAAATGAGCAGTTCTTC.